This TCR beta chain is from a study of cytomegalovirus exposure and HLA in healthy donors (dated by TCRdb to about 2017). In the study overall: An earlier analysis of approximately 590 of the donors reported about 250 Gb of sequence data and 100 million to 140 million unique TCR beta sequences from about 179 million T cells. The study was designed to test whether signatures of past pathogen exposure could be identified by cataloging public T cell receptors. Using immunosequencing, the study profiled T cell repertoires from fewer than 850 subjects and related those repertoires to cytomegalovirus serostatus. A handful of DR-DQ haplotypes were handled as single units for association and clustering because linkage in the cohort was strong. To predict cytomegalovirus infection status, the study brought together high-throughput TCR immunosequencing, statistical association of individual TCRs with disease status, and machine learning. An early release that covered some 640 HLA-typed donors contained approximately 300 gigabases of sequencing data and around 80 million unique TCR sequences. Every discovery cohort repertoire had been produced on one sequencing platform. Rather than drawing on any new phenotypic data, the later analysis identified candidate immune exposures from TCR beta sequences and the way those sequences occurred across donors. A later analysis re-analyzed previously published TCR beta repertoires from 500 to 700 donors and added high-resolution HLA genotyping to study TCR occurrence patterns. To decide whether each TCR beta V gene segment behaved as functional or pseudogenic, an earlier analysis of some 580 of the donors relied on high-throughput TCR beta sequencing. Among around 400 genotyped donors of the cohort, an average of approximately 240,000 unique TCR beta nucleotide sequences was sequenced per donor, of which about 19% were non-productive. Among the 398 genotyped donors, around 81% belonged to the genetic ancestry cluster associated with self-reported Caucasian donors. A later genetic analysis took genome-wide SNP genotypes for about 65% of the 666 donors and used that subset as a discovery cohort. The number of donors typed differed by locus, with roughly 620-630 for A, B, C, DRB1 and DQB1, around 500 for DQA1, some 570 for DPA1, and 472 for DPB1. HLA typing included class I and class II loci at four-digit resolution. A separate validation cohort of about 110 different subjects was used in addition to the approximately 700-subject first cohort. Donor age, sex, ethnicity and CMV serostatus were compiled alongside the repertoire data. What the study reported, not specific to this receptor: Three of the identified cytomegalovirus-associated TCR beta chains were confirmed in vitro to be specific for cytomegalovirus antigens. Linkage disequilibrium might explain the correlated functional status among segregating V segments, but an unknown experimental factor could not be ruled out. The authors suggested that the approach could potentially be extended to other disease states and immunological phenotypes. A cluster of highly shared sequence variants was judged likely to be a technical artifact of the sequencing pipeline. Sequencing depth was assumed to be roughly uniform across donors in the presence/absence analyses, though that assumption may not hold. When HLA alleles, especially DR and DQ, strongly co-occurred, attributing TCR associations to individual alleles was difficult. In a later analysis, HLA-associated TCR beta chains were found to be more clonally expanded and to have lower generation probabilities than equally common non-associated chains. Because some donors lacked HLA typing at each locus, the association tests relied only on the typed subset. In a later analysis, most CMV-associated TCR beta chains were found to appear HLA-restricted, with HLA associations seemingly driven largely by CMV exposure. At a false discovery rate of 0.05, a later analysis linked fewer than 20,000 TCR beta sequences to specific HLA alleles. The cohort was sequenced for TCR beta chains only, and without alpha or paired-chain data the features that could be detected were limited. The study gave a list of some 150 TCR beta chains associated with cytomegalovirus. A later analysis found that TCR association rates varied across HLA loci, with DRB1 alleles showing the most associated TCRs and HLA-C alleles the fewest. According to a later analysis, parvovirus B19, influenza, CMV and Epstein-Barr virus appeared linked to several top co-occurrence clusters. A later genetic analysis reported fewer N-insertions in productive TCRs among donors in an Asian-associated ancestry cluster than the approximately 700-donor mean. The classifier was reported to diagnose cytomegalovirus status with high specificity and sensitivity in both the original cohort and the validation cohort. CMV serostatus was the only immune exposure information available for the cohort. An association between a missense DCLRE1C variant and V-gene and J-gene trimming of TCR beta chains was found in a later genetic analysis and replicated in an independent cohort. Roughly 17 rarely observed V segments, including chromosome 9 orphons, were excluded from the earlier analysis of about 500 of the donors because counts were too low. Most TCR sequences were observed very rarely across donors, whereas some public TCRs were present in many individuals. In an earlier analysis of 500 to 650 of the donors, most TCR beta V segments appeared in productive rearrangements about 90% or about 30% of the time, broadly matching IMGT annotations. A further reported finding was that TCR beta sequences accurately predicted the HLA-A and HLA-B alleles for most subjects in the first cohort. Some IMGT-functional V segments, including TRBV6-2 and TRBV6-3, could not be distinguished by the 87-base-pair reads and were therefore excluded.

Library preparation employed the immunoSEQ multiplex PCR assay. A mixture of 60 forward primers for TCR Vbeta segments and 13 reverse primers for TCR Jbeta segments was used in the multiplex PCR. The CDR3 region of rearranged TCR beta genes was amplified from genomic DNA by a multiplex PCR assay. On the Illumina HiSeq System, the amplified TCR beta libraries were sequenced as 87-base-pair reads. In the source study's methods: A later analysis counted approximately 76 million unique TCR beta chains across the approximately 700 repertoires, and some 11 million of these chains were shared by at least two donors. Raw reads were error-corrected and collapsed into unique sequences by a nearest-neighbor algorithm in which closely related sequences were merged to remove PCR and sequencing errors. V, D and J gene segments were assigned by aligning CDR3 sequences to IMGT reference sequences. For a sequence to be retained, at least a six-nucleotide match to both a V gene segment and a J gene segment was required. A rearrangement was called productive if the CDR3 had no stop codons and remained in frame with V and J, and every other rearrangement was called non-productive. CDR3 was defined by IMGT convention, running from the second conserved V-encoded cysteine to the conserved J-encoded phenylalanine. The earlier analysis of approximately 500 of the donors excluded sequences that lacked an unambiguous match to a single V gene segment. In an earlier analysis of approximately 610 of the donors, V segments were called functional above 56.7% productive rearrangements and were called segregating when the between-donor standard deviation exceeded 5%. To diagnose cytomegalovirus status from the catalog of TCR beta chain sequences, a statistical classification framework was built. In a later analysis, V and J genes were assigned by comparing TCR nucleotide sequences against IMGT/GENE-DB human TR gene sequences. Using the TCRdist pipeline, a later analysis assigned CDR3 sequences along with most-parsimonious VDJ recombination scenarios. In a later analysis, each TCR beta chain was defined by its CDR3 amino acid sequence together with its V-gene family, and reads without a unique V-gene family were excluded. As a way to deal with suspected cross-contamination and a sequencing artifact, a later analysis dropped approximately 590 nucleotide sequences that were highly shared and had low generation probability. In a later analysis, a clonal expansion index was calculated for each public chain from normalized within-repertoire ranks of inferred template counts. In a later analysis, generation probabilities were computed using a VDJ recombination model fitted to out-of-frame rearrangements, and the results were checked against IGoR. A later analysis scored TCR-TCR, TCR-HLA and TCR-CMV co-occurrence with hypergeometric tests, applying a repertoire-size bias correction to TCR pairs. To estimate false discovery rates, a later analysis permuted the HLA or CMV assignments 20 times. In a later analysis, co-occurring TCRs were grouped using DBSCAN, and TCRdist sequence similarity was added for clustering within HLA-allele-positive subsets. Repertoires with fewer than 30,000 or more than 120,000 public chains, plus five repertoires with anomalous nucleotide sharing, were excluded from co-occurrence clustering. This is the immuneACCESS table as TCRdb keeps it, with only in-frame sequences that have V and J called. A part of the clones is gone; compared with another copy, unresolved V genes explain less than half, and the rest is unexplained. Clone size and the V and J calls come from that table; the DNA yielded D and trimming. For this sample the table gives about 96,000 clones, of which 65% to 85% were detected only once. The ten largest clones capture roughly 3% of the sample.

Relative to germline, V is 2 bases shorter and J is 0 bases shorter, with 7 bases between their ends. CDR1 and CDR2, looked up from the germline V gene (reference sequence), are SEHNR and FQNEAQ. The CDR3 holds 15 amino acids from the cysteine to the phenylalanine. Just CDR3 DNA is preserved here, 45 bases in frame from base 1. The cohort consisted of approximately 690 healthy bone marrow donors. All cohort members were sampled while nominally healthy, although unrecorded immune exposures were likely present. The donor tested CMV seropositive, placing the donor among the approximately 310 seropositive members of the cohort. A peripheral blood sample was collected from each donor, and TCR beta sequencing was performed on peripheral blood mononuclear cells. Genomic DNA was extracted from the blood cell samples with the Qiagen DNeasy Blood Extraction Kit. On this clone: Its antigen specificity is not known. Qualities for individual bases were not recorded, and no much larger clone is one base off.

Material for sequencing was PBMCs. The sequence came from a female donor in good health and CMV-seropositive. The chain is made from TRBV7-9 and TRBJ1-4; the D gene assignment is ambiguous. Here is the DNA: TGTGCCAGCAGCTTATCTAGTGCAACTAATGAAAAACTGTTTTTT. Its product reads: CASSLSSATNEKLFF.